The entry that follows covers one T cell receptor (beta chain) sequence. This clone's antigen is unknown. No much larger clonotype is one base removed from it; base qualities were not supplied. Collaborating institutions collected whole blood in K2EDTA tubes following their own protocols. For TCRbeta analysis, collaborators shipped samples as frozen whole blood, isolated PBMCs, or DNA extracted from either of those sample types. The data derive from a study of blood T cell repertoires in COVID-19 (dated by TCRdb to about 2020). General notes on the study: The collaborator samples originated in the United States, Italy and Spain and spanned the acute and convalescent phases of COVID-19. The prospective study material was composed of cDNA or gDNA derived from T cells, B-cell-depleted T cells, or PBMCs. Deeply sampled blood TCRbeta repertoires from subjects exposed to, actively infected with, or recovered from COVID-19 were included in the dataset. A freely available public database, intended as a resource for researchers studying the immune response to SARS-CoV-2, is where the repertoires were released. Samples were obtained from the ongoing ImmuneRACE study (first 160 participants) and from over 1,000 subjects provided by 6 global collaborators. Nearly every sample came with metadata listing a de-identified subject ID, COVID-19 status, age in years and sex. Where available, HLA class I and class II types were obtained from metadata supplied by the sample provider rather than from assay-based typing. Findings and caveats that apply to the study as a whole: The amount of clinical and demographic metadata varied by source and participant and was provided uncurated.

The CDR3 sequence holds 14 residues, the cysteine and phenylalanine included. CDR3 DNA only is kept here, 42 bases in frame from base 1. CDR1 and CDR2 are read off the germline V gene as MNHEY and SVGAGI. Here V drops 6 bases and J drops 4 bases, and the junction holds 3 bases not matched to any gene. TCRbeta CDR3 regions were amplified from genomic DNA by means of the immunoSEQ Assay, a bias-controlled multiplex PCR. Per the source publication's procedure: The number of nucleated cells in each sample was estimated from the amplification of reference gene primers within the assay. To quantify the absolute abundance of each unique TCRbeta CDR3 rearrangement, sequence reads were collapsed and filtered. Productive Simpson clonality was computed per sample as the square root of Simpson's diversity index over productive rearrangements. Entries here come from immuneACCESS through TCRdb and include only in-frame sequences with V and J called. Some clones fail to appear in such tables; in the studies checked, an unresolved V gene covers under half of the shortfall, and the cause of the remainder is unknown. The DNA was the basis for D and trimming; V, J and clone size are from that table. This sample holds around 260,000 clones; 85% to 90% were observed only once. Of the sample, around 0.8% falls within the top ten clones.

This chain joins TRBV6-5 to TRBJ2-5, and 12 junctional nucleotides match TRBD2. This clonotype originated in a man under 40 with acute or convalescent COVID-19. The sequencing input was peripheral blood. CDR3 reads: CASSPGLAGETQYF. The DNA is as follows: TGTGCCAGCAGCCCGGGACTAGCGGGAGAGACCCAGTACTTC.